These 30 T cell receptor beta chains came from one sample sequenced in a study of neoadjuvant nivolumab and ipilimumab in lung cancer. TCRdb's table, derived via immunoSEQ multiplex PCR, lists solely in-frame clones and lacks some. The profile shows some 18,000 clones, about 77% of them singletons. The sequenced sample was tumor tissue, obtained after neoadjuvant nivolumab, alone or with ipilimumab, at or shortly before surgery. Receptors originate from an adult with non-small cell lung cancer.

The rearrangement uses TRBV18 and TRBJ2-7; 7 bases fit TRBD1. Germline loops: CDR1 KGHSH, CDR2 LQKENI. The CDR3 is 15 amino acids. Trimming at V came to 2 bases and at J to 5 bases, leaving 9 bases not matched to a gene. The CDR3 DNA is TGTGCCAGCTCACCAGTACAGGGGATCGGCCACGAGCAGTACTTC. It translates to CASSPVQGIGHEQYF.

This chain uses TRBV7-8 with TRBJ2-2; 8 bases match TRBD2. Germline lookup yields CDR1 SGHVS and CDR2 FQNEAQ. The CDR3 contains 16 residues. With 3 bases clipped from V and 0 bases from J, the junction kept 3 bases outside the gene matches. In DNA form, the CDR3 reads TGTGCCAGCAGCTTGCTTAGCGGGACGAACACCGGGGAGCTGTTTTTT. It specifies CASSLLSGTNTGELFF.

V gene TRBV30 combines with J gene TRBJ2-4; 8 bases match TRBD1. Germline V lookup: CDR1 GTSNPN, CDR2 SVGIG (reference sequence). The V segment lost 1 base and the J segment 0 bases; nucleotides outside the gene matches: 14. This CDR3 has 19 residues. The CDR3: CAWSAAGFSQGAAKNIQYF. In nucleotides, the CDR3 is TGTGCCTGGAGTGCCGCCGGATTTTCCCAGGGGGCAGCCAAAAACATTCAGTACTTC.

The count of this clone is one. The chain is built from TRBV14 and TRBJ2-1; 13 bases agree with TRBD2. With 4 bases clipped from V and 9 bases from J, the junction kept 9 bases outside the gene matches. CDR3 length: 16 amino acids. The germline gives CDR1 SGHDN, CDR2 FVKESK. Written as DNA, the CDR3 is TGTGCCAGCAGCCCCTGGACTAGCGGGAGCGGGGGTGAGCAGTTCTTC. Amino acids: CASSPWTSGSGGEQFF.

The chain is built from TRBV6-5 and TRBJ2-5; D possibly corresponds to TRBD2 (5 bases). Trimming removed 5 bases from V and 9 bases from J, with 19 bases in between. Germline V gene sequence: CDR1 MNHEY, CDR2 SVGAGI. The CDR3 is made up of 14 amino acids. In nucleotides, the CDR3 is TGTGCCAGCAGTCACGACTCGGGAAGAAGGGCCCAGTACTTC. Amino acid sequence: CASSHDSGRRAQYF.

The chain links TRBV6-1 to TRBJ2-1; TRBD2 matches at 7 bases. The CDR3 is 13 amino acids. J was trimmed by 7 bases and V by 6 bases; bases with no gene match: 6. CDR1 and CDR2 from the germline V gene are MNHNS and SASEGT. The CDR3 sequence is CASSTLAGNEQFF. The CDR3 nucleotides are TGTGCCAGCAGCACCTTAGCGGGTAATGAGCAGTTCTTC.

There are a few counts of this clone. The rearrangement links TRBV19 to TRBJ1-5; a weak D match, TRBD1 (6 bases). The germline CDR1 and CDR2 sequences are LNHDA and SQIVND (reference sequence). Trimming took off 4 bases at V and 2 bases at J, with 12 bases between the two ends. The CDR3 is 15 residues long. The CDR3 DNA sequence: TGTGCCAGTAGTAGGGCGGCAGGGGGCAATCAGCCCCAGCATTTT. This encodes CASSRAAGGNQPQHF.

This clone was picked up a small number of times. This chain uses TRBV27 with TRBJ2-4; D gene ambiguous. CDR3 length: 15 amino acids. V lost 8 bases, J lost 2 bases, and 16 bases lay in between. The germline V gene has CDR1 MNHEY and CDR2 SMNVEV (reference sequence). CDR3 sequence: CASAVDSSTKNIQYF. CDR3 in DNA: TGTGCCAGCGCCGTCGACTCCTCTACCAAAAACATTCAGTACTTC.

The V and J genes are TRBV11-2 and TRBJ2-2; a possible D gene is TRBD1 (6 bases). V lost 1 base to trimming and J lost 4 bases, with 10 bases between them. CDR1 SGHAT and CDR2 FQNNGV come from the germline V gene. This CDR3 is built from 15 residues. For the CDR3, the DNA is TGTGCCAGCAGCTTAGTAAGGACAGTCACCGGGGAGCTGTTTTTT. Protein: CASSLVRTVTGELFF.

This clone was counted a few times. The gene calls are TRBV5-5 and TRBJ1-1, with no clear D. V shed 4 bases and J shed 1 base, with 11 bases lying between them. The CDR3 runs to 14 residues. Germline loops: CDR1 SGHKS, CDR2 YYEKEE (reference sequence). For the CDR3, the DNA is TGTGCCAGCAGCCAGCAGCGGAAGAACACTGAAGCTTTCTTT. It encodes CASSQQRKNTEAFF.

The chain couples TRBV9 to TRBJ1-1; 7 bases are a match to TRBD1. The CDR3 runs 15 residues. The germline gives CDR1 SGDLS, CDR2 YYNGEE. The junction had 9 bases not matched to a gene; V was cut back by 5 bases and J by 2 bases. The CDR3 bases are TGTGCCAGCAGACCTTCGGGACAGAAAAACACTGAAGCTTTCTTT. Amino acids: CASRPSGQKNTEAFF.

The rearrangement joins TRBV29-1 to TRBJ2-5; the match to TRBD1 covers 7 bases. This CDR3 has 13 residues. Looked up from germline, CDR1 is SQVTM and CDR2 is ANQGSEA. After removal of 6 bases from V and 1 base from J, the junction contained 5 bases not matched to a gene. This chain's CDR3 is CSVPRDSQETQYF. The CDR3 DNA sequence: TGCAGCGTCCCCCGGGACAGCCAAGAGACCCAGTACTTC.

This rearrangement joins TRBV29-1 to TRBJ1-2; a weak D match, TRBD1 (5 bases). The CDR3 sequence is 13 residues long. V dropped 1 base and J dropped 6 bases, with 12 bases sitting between them. Germline-derived CDR1 and CDR2 are SQVTM and ANQGSEA. CDR3: CSVEAGTKNGYTF. The CDR3 DNA reads as TGCAGCGTTGAAGCAGGGACTAAAAATGGCTACACCTTC. The variable domain in full, with the rest retrieved from reference TRBV29-1 and TRBJ1-2, is SAVISQKPSRDICQRGTSLTIQCQVDSQVTMMFWYRQQPGQSLTLIATANQGSEATYESGFVIDKFPISRPNLTFSTLTVSNMSPEDSSIYLCSVEAGTKNGYTFGSGTRLTVV.

The V call is TRBV2, the J call TRBJ2-3; D not resolved. V shed 6 bases and J shed 2 bases, with 9 bases lying between them. This CDR3 has 13 amino acids. In germline, CDR1 is SNHLY, CDR2 FYNNEI. The DNA of the CDR3 is TGTGCCAGCAGAGATGCGCCCACAGATACGCAGTATTTT. Amino acids: CASRDAPTDTQYF.

This chain links TRBV6-6 with TRBJ2-1; tentatively, D is TRBD1 (5 bases). Trimming stripped 7 bases from V and 0 bases from J, with 7 bases between. From germline, CDR1 is MNHNY and CDR2 SVGAGI (reference sequence). This CDR3 is 13 amino acids long. CDR3 sequence (DNA): TGTGCCAGCACCAGGGCCTCCTACAATGAGCAGTTCTTC. This codes for CASTRASYNEQFF.

The V and J genes are TRBV4-2 and TRBJ1-3; 7 bases fit TRBD1. CDR1 LGHNA and CDR2 YNFKEQ come from the germline V gene. This CDR3 spans 15 amino acids. The junction had 5 bases not matched to a gene; V was cut back by 5 bases and J by 1 base. The CDR3 loop is CASSSGQPSGNTIYF. CDR3 sequence (DNA): TGTGCCAGCAGCTCGGGACAGCCTTCTGGAAACACCATATATTTT.

This chain links TRBV6-6 with TRBJ1-2; TRBD1 is a possible D gene (5 bases). The germline V gene has CDR1 MNHNY and CDR2 SVGAGI (reference sequence). The V gene lost 9 bases and the J gene lost 1 base, with 9 bases spanning the gap. This CDR3 spans 12 amino acids. The DNA of the CDR3 is TGTGCCAGTGGAGGGGTTAACTATGGCTACACCTTC. This sequence encodes CASGGVNYGYTF.

V usage is TRBV7-9 and J usage is TRBJ1-1; D might be TRBD1 (5 bases). This CDR3 is built from 13 residues. The V end lost 5 bases, the J end lost 7 bases, and 14 bases lay between the germline ends. Germline assignment: CDR1 SEHNR and CDR2 FQNEAQ (reference sequence). The CDR3 reads CASSLHGDSEAFF. In DNA form, the CDR3 reads TGTGCCAGCAGCCTACATGGCGACAGTGAAGCTTTCTTT.

The V gene is TRBV29-1, the J gene TRBJ2-1, with 11 bases matching TRBD2. Germline assignment: CDR1 SQVTM and CDR2 ANQGSEA. This CDR3 has 13 amino acids. V dropped 6 bases and J dropped 7; count of bases not matched to a gene: 5. The CDR3 DNA follows: TGCAGCGTGTCTAGCGGGAGGCAGAATGAGCAGTTCTTC. It codes for CSVSSGRQNEQFF.

The genes are TRBV5-6 and TRBJ1-1; 9 bases line up with TRBD1. The CDR3 totals 15 residues. The V and J ends lost 1 base and 3 bases, in that order; junction bases with no gene match: 4. Germline loops: CDR1 SGHDT, CDR2 YYEEEE. CDR3: CASSLRDREYTEAFF. The CDR3 coding sequence is TGTGCCAGCAGCTTGAGGGACAGGGAGTACACTGAAGCTTTCTTT.

This clone is a singleton in its sample. V gene TRBV7-2 combines with J gene TRBJ1-1, with 7 bases matching TRBD1. This CDR3 spans 15 amino acids. Trimming at V came to 5 bases and at J to 6 bases, leaving 12 bases not matched to a gene. CDR1 and CDR2 (germline): SGHTA, FQGNSA. The chain's CDR3 is CASSPRQGGRAEAFF. CDR3 in DNA: TGTGCCAGCAGCCCCCGACAGGGAGGTCGGGCTGAAGCTTTCTTT.

J is TRBJ2-7 and V is TRBV6-1; TRBD2 matches 8 bases. The CDR3 runs to 14 residues. In germline, CDR1 is MNHNS, CDR2 SASEGT. With 5 bases clipped from V and 2 bases from J, the junction kept 5 bases outside the gene matches. This chain's CDR3 is CASSSRTSTYEQYF. Here the CDR3 DNA reads TGTGCCAGCAGTTCCCGGACTAGCACCTACGAGCAGTACTTC.

The gene calls are TRBV11-2 and TRBJ1-4; D gene ambiguous. V dropped 1 base and J dropped 0 bases, with 12 bases sitting between them. The germline gives CDR1 SGHAT, CDR2 FQNNGV. The CDR3 sequence is 17 residues long. The CDR3 nucleotides read TGTGCCAGCAGCTTAGCTCAGCTGACTCCAACTAATGAAAAACTGTTTTTT. It yields the protein CASSLAQLTPTNEKLFF. Combining the CDR3 with reference TRBV11-2 and TRBJ1-4 gives the whole variable domain EAGVAQSPRYKIIEKRQSVAFWCNPISGHATLYWYQQILGQGPKLLIQFQNNGVVDDSQLPKDRFSAERLKGVDSTLKIQPAKLEDSAVYLCASSLAQLTPTNEKLFFGSGTQLSVL.

This clone was counted only a few times. CDR3 nucleotides: TGTGCCAGCAGTCCAGGGACAGGCCTTCTAAATGGCTACACCTTC. Protein product: CASSPGTGLLNGYTF. V gene TRBV27 combines with J gene TRBJ1-2; 8 bases match TRBD1. After removal of 5 bases from V and 6 bases from J, the junction contained 11 bases not matched to a gene. CDR3 size: 15 residues. Germline CDR1 reads MNHEY; CDR2 reads SMNVEV (reference sequence).

V and J are TRBV14 and TRBJ2-7; D gene unclear. Germline assignment: CDR1 SGHDN and CDR2 FVKESK. This CDR3 has 13 amino acids. V lost 1 base and J lost 2, with 6 bases in between. In DNA form, the CDR3 reads TGTGCCAGCAGCCAAGTCAGAGCCTACGAGCAGTACTTC. This sequence encodes CASSQVRAYEQYF.

The rearrangement links TRBV2 to TRBJ2-2; D is undetermined. Germline V lookup: CDR1 SNHLY, CDR2 FYNNEI. CDR3 length: 13 residues. V shed 3 bases and J shed 7 bases, with 9 bases lying between them. The CDR3 is CASSDSPRGELFF. The CDR3 coding sequence is TGTGCCAGCAGTGACAGTCCCCGCGGGGAGCTGTTTTTT.

The V gene is TRBV18, the J gene TRBJ2-7, with 9 nucleotides matching TRBD1. The J segment lost 6 bases and the V segment lost 3 bases, leaving 3 bases of the junction unmatched. CDR3 length equals 13 residues. Germline V lookup: CDR1 KGHSH, CDR2 LQKENI. The CDR3 DNA sequence: TGTGCCAGCTCACCGACAGGGGGTTCCGAGCAGTACTTC. Translated, it gives CASSPTGGSEQYF.

The chain combines TRBV6-6 with TRBJ2-1; 14 nucleotides agree with TRBD2. V lost 6 bases and J lost 5; bases outside the gene matches: 6. Germline V gene data show CDR1 as MNHNY and CDR2 as SVGAGI (reference sequence). The CDR3 spans 16 residues. CDR3: CASSRLAGGPDNEQFF. CDR3 nucleotide sequence: TGTGCCAGCAGCCGACTAGCGGGAGGGCCCGACAATGAGCAGTTCTTC.

This clone was observed once. The chain couples TRBV5-3 to TRBJ1-2; tentatively, D is TRBD1 (5 bases). TRBV5-3 is an open reading frame whose function is uncertain. Trimming stripped 8 bases from V and 7 bases from J, with 18 bases between. This CDR3 has 13 residues. The CDR3 spells CASSQGPAGGYTF. CDR3 DNA sequence: TGTGCCAGCAGCCAGGGCCCTGCTGGTGGCTACACCTTC.

This clone is classed as medium-sized (0.01 to 0.1%). CDR3 residues: CASRQDRSSNQPQHF. The CDR3 DNA follows: TGTGCCAGCAGACAAGACAGGTCGAGCAATCAGCCCCAGCATTTT. The chain combines TRBV27 with TRBJ1-5; maybe TRBD1 (6 bases). Germline V lookup: CDR1 MNHEY, CDR2 SMNVEV (reference sequence). The CDR3 consists of 15 residues. The V gene lost 6 bases and the J gene lost 1 base, with 13 bases spanning the gap.